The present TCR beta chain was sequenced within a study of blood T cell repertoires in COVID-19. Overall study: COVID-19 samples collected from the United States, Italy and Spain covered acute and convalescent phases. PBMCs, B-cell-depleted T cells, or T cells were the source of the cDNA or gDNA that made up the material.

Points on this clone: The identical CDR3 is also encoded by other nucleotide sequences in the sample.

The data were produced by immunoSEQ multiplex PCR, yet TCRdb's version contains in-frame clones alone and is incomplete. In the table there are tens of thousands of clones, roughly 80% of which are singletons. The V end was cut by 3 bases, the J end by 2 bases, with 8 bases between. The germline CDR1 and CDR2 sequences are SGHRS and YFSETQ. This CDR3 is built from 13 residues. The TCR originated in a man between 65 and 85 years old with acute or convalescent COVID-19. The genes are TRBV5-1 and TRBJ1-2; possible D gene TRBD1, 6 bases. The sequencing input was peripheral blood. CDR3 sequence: CASSSTGNYGYTF. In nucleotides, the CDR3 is TGCGCCAGCAGCTCGACAGGAAACTATGGCTACACCTTC.